The entry that follows covers one T cell receptor (beta chain) sequence. The record originates from a study of cytomegalovirus exposure and HLA in healthy donors. CDR3 size: 11 residues. Trimming removed 2 bases at V and 11 bases at J, with 6 bases between. The germline gives CDR1 MDHEN, CDR2 SYDVKM. TCRdb keeps only in-frame clones here, not all; method: immunoSEQ multiplex PCR. The repertoire holds roughly 180,000 clones, with about nine tenths as singletons. The chain links TRBV28 to TRBJ1-4; D not resolved. Sequenced sample: PBMCs. The TCR originated in a man between 25 and 39 years old in good health and CMV-seropositive. In DNA, the CDR3 is TGTGCCAGCAGTTTAGGCAGTAAACTGTTTTTT. It yields the protein CASSLGSKLFF.